The clone carrying this T cell receptor (beta chain) was seen only a few times. Its antigen is currently unknown. This sample was taken from a study of T-cell reconstitution after alpha-beta-depleted transplantation in children. Study conclusions and caveats: Fresh T-cell production supplied most of the T-cell counts and diversity seen one year after transplant.

V trimming: 3 bases; J trimming: 5 bases; junction bases outside the gene matches: 9. The CDR3 spans 14 residues. The germline V gene encodes CDR1 GTSNPN and CDR2 SVGIG (reference sequence). The TCRbeta library was prepared with unique molecular identifiers. TCRdb called the PCR reads again in MiXCR, with one record for every CDR3 protein. Among 250,000 to 400,000 distinct CDR3 sequences, approximately 23% were seen once, and the ten largest hold 9.5% to 13%. This specimen consisted of PBMCs, mostly from graft donor cells, obtained 180 days after TCRalphabeta/CD19-depleted stem cell transplant. The receptor comes from a male patient aged 10 to 17 who had a stem cell transplant for acute lymphoblastic leukemia, so the T cells may come from the graft donor. The chain recombines TRBV30 with TRBJ2-7; TRBD1 agrees at 8 bases. The CDR3 spells CAWSPWTGPHEQYF. CDR3 bases: TGTGCCTGGAGCCCCTGGACAGGGCCCCACGAGCAGTACTTC.